This TCR beta chain was sequenced for a study of blood T cell repertoires in COVID-19. Background on the study: Specimens from acute and convalescent COVID-19 originated in the United States, Italy and Spain. Nucleic acid was either cDNA or gDNA, and it came from T cells, B-cell-depleted T cells, or PBMCs.

Original analysis: Nucleated cell counts were estimated from reference gene primer amplification. Clones were sequenced by immunoSEQ multiplex PCR, and TCRdb holds only the in-frame ones, with some missing. V and J calls and clone size are given by that table; D and trimming were obtained from the DNA. The sample yields roughly 130,000 clones, 60% to 85% seen once. This clone was recorded at least ten times. The V and J ends lost 7 bases and 4 bases respectively, with 13 bases between them. CDR3 size: 13 residues. The rearrangement joins TRBV12-3 or TRBV12-4 to TRBJ1-1, with D possibly TRBD1 on 6 matching bases. Material for sequencing was peripheral blood. This TCR was recovered from a man aged 50-59 years with acute or convalescent COVID-19. The CDR3 is CASTQRGTTEAFF. The CDR3 nucleotides read TGTGCCAGCACTCAAAGGGGGACCACTGAAGCTTTCTTT.